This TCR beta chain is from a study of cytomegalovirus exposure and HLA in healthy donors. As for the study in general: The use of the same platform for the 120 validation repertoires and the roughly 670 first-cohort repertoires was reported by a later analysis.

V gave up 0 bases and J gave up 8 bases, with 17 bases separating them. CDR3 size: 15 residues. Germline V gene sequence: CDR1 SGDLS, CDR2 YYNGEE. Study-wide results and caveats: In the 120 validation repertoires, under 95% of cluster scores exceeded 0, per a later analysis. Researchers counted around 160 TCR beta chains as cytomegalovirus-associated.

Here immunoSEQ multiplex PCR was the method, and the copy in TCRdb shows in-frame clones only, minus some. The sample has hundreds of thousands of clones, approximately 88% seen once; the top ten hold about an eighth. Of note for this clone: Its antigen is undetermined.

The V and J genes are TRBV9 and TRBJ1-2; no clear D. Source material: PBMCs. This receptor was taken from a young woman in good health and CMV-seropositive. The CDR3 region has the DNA TGTGCCAGCAGCGTAGGCCGGAAGGCTAAAGAAGGCTACACCTTC. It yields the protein CASSVGRKAKEGYTF.